Below, one T cell receptor (beta chain) is given with its context. The antigen remains unidentified. Assay used: immunoSEQ multiplex PCR; TCRdb lists only in-frame clones, some missing. The sample has around 80,000 clones; approximately 85% are singletons. The data are from a study of OX40 agonist ivuxolimab in advanced cancers. Study at large: Past anti-PD-1, anti-PD-L1 or anti-CTLA-4 therapy was accepted, and 40% to 45% had received some.

Germline V gene sequence: CDR1 LNHDA, CDR2 SQIVND (reference sequence). The CDR3 consists of 15 residues. The germline V and J ends were trimmed by 10 bases and 3 bases, with 22 bases remaining between them. Study results and caveats: By week 6 at 0.1 to 3.0 mg/kg, blood CD4+ and CD8+ T cells had expanded clonally. Among the lowest peripheral clonal expansion occurred in 0.1-3.0 mg/kg partial responders. The study found that CD8+ T cells averaged more expanded clones than CD4+.

V is TRBV19 and J is TRBJ2-7; the D is unclear. Sequencing was performed on CD4+ or CD8+ T cells sorted from blood, taken in a trial of the OX40 agonist ivuxolimab. The clonotype comes from an adult with an advanced solid tumor such as melanoma, head and neck, liver or kidney cancer. Here the CDR3 DNA reads TGTGCCACTCATACCATCGGACGGTCCGGCTACGAGCAGTACTTC. Translated: CATHTIGRSGYEQYF.